These 30 T cell receptor beta chains were sequenced from one sample in a study of blood T cell repertoires in COVID-19. The data were produced by immunoSEQ multiplex PCR, yet TCRdb's version contains in-frame clones alone and is incomplete. The data contain under 200,000 clones, about four fifths of them singletons. Input material: peripheral blood. All receptors derive from a man between 65 and 85 years old with active or convalescent COVID-19.

This clone was detected only a few times. V gene TRBV2 combines with J gene TRBJ1-1, with 9 bases identical to TRBD1. CDR1 and CDR2 (germline): SNHLY, FYNNEI. With 8 bases clipped from V and 2 bases from J, the junction kept 9 bases outside the gene matches. This CDR3 region has 15 residues. CDR3 loop: CASRVGQGGNTEAFF. The CDR3 nucleotides are TGTGCCAGCCGGGTGGGACAGGGTGGAAACACTGAAGCTTTCTTT.

CDR3 in DNA: TGTGCCAGCAGCCAAGATCGGGGAACTGAAGCTTTCTTT. Translating it yields CASSQDRGTEAFF. This chain connects TRBV14 to TRBJ1-1; D remains unclear. V was cut by 0 bases and J by 5 bases, with 7 bases left in between. The CDR3 covers 13 residues. From germline, CDR1 is SGHDN and CDR2 FVKESK.

This sequence joins TRBV27 and TRBJ1-5, with TRBD1 as a possible D gene (6 bases). Germline assignment: CDR1 MNHEY and CDR2 SMNVEV (reference sequence). V dropped 1 base and J dropped 6 bases, with 7 bases sitting between them. The CDR3 is 13 amino acids. As DNA, the CDR3 is TGTGCCAGCAGTTTATACAGGGCTCAGCCCCAGCATTTT. Translating it yields CASSLYRAQPQHF.

V and J are TRBV29-1 and TRBJ1-2; 7 bases map to TRBD1. The V segment lost 7 bases and the J segment 3 bases; nucleotides outside the gene matches: 11. CDR3 length equals 14 residues. CDR1 is SQVTM and CDR2 is ANQGSEA in the germline V gene. The CDR3 loop reads CSATGESLDYGYTF. CDR3 DNA: TGCAGCGCAACAGGGGAATCCCTAGACTATGGCTACACCTTC. The complete variable domain, with remaining parts taken from reference TRBV29-1 and TRBJ1-2, reads SAVISQKPSRDICQRGTSLTIQCQVDSQVTMMFWYRQQPGQSLTLIATANQGSEATYESGFVIDKFPISRPNLTFSTLTVSNMSPEDSSIYLCSATGESLDYGYTFGSGTRLTVV.

The V and J genes are TRBV10-1 and TRBJ1-1; no reliable D call. The CDR3 contains 13 residues. The V gene's germline CDR1 is WNHNN and CDR2 SYGVQD (reference sequence). The V gene lost 3 bases and the J gene lost 4 bases, with 9 bases spanning the gap. The CDR3 bases are TGCGCCAGCAGTGAATTGCAGTCCACTGAAGCTTTCTTT. Encoded protein: CASSELQSTEAFF.

The chain joins TRBV29-1 to TRBJ2-1; D may be TRBD1 (8 bases). Germline V gene data show CDR1 as SQVTM and CDR2 as ANQGSEA. The CDR3 totals 13 residues. V lost 2 bases, J lost 9 bases, and 14 bases lay in between. Here the CDR3 reads CSVEPTGGGEQFF. CDR3 bases: TGCAGCGTTGAACCCACAGGGGGGGGTGAGCAGTTCTTC.

The table lists this clone with a count of one. The V call is TRBV28, the J call TRBJ1-2; no reliable D call. This CDR3 spans 15 amino acids. V was cut by 1 base and J by 4 bases, with 13 bases left in between. Germline assignment: CDR1 MDHEN and CDR2 SYDVKM. The CDR3 protein is CASSLSSGNGYGYTF. DNA for the CDR3: TGTGCCAGCAGTTTATCCTCGGGGAACGGCTATGGCTACACCTTC.

This chain links TRBV5-1 with TRBJ2-1; 11 bases are a match to TRBD1. Looked up from germline, CDR1 is SGHRS and CDR2 is YFSETQ. The length of the CDR3 is 15 residues. J was trimmed by 3 bases and V by 4 bases; bases with no gene match: 3. For the CDR3, the DNA is TGCGCCAGCAGCCTGGGACAGGGGGACTACAATGAGCAGTTCTTC. This encodes CASSLGQGDYNEQFF.

The chain is built from TRBV19 and TRBJ2-2, with D maybe TRBD2 (5 bases). V was pared by 2 bases and J by 5 bases, with 9 bases between. CDR3 size: 14 residues. The germline gives CDR1 LNHDA, CDR2 SQIVND (reference sequence). In nucleotides, the CDR3 is TGTGCCAGTAGTATATTCTGGGAGACCGGGGAGCTGTTTTTT. Translating it yields CASSIFWETGELFF. Filled out from reference TRBV19 and TRBJ2-2, the complete variable domain reads DGGITQSPKYLFRKEGQNVTLSCEQNLNHDAMYWYRQDPGQGLRLIYYSQIVNDFQKGDIAEGYSVSREKKESFPLTVTSAQKNPTAFYLCASSIFWETGELFFGEGSRLTVL.

The rearrangement uses TRBV15 and TRBJ1-5; no firm D call. V was trimmed by 6 bases and J by 1 base, leaving 10 bases between them. There are 14 residues in the CDR3. CDR1 LNHNV and CDR2 YYDKDF come from the germline V gene (reference sequence). The CDR3, as DNA: TGTGCCACCAGACGACACGAAAGCAATCAGCCCCAGCATTTT. As protein: CATRRHESNQPQHF.

The chain is built from TRBV7-9 and TRBJ2-4, with D possibly TRBD2 on 5 matching bases. Deletions cut 2 bases from V and 6 bases from J, with 11 bases between. CDR3 length: 14 amino acids. Germline values: CDR1 SEHNR, CDR2 FQNEAQ (reference sequence). CDR3 protein: CASSLSGRGNIQYF. As DNA, the CDR3 is TGTGCCAGCAGCTTATCTGGGAGAGGAAACATTCAGTACTTC.

This clone occurred a few times. This chain links TRBV9 with TRBJ1-6; maybe TRBD1 (5 bases). This CDR3 spans 18 amino acids. The germline gives CDR1 SGDLS, CDR2 YYNGEE. Trimming pared 0 bases from V and 8 bases from J, leaving 21 bases between. This CDR3 reads CASSVAWQGGSRDSPLHF. The CDR3 DNA reads as TGTGCCAGCAGCGTAGCTTGGCAGGGTGGATCAAGAGATTCACCCCTCCACTTT. The variable domain in full, with the rest retrieved from reference TRBV9 and TRBJ1-6, is DSGVTQTPKHLITATGQRVTLRCSPRSGDLSVYWYQQSLDQGLQFLIQYYNGEERAKGNILERFSAQQFPDLHSELNLSSLELGDSALYFCASSVAWQGGSRDSPLHFGNGTRLTVT.

Worth noting for this clone: Other nucleotide sequences from this sample produce the same CDR3. The V and J genes are TRBV6-6 and TRBJ2-5, with 9 positions matching TRBD1. With 0 bases clipped from V and 5 bases from J, the junction kept 4 bases outside the gene matches. The length of the CDR3 is 15 residues. Germline CDR1 reads MNHNY; CDR2 reads SVGAGI (reference sequence). The CDR3 reads CASSYSNRGQETQYF. The CDR3 nucleotides are TGTGCCAGCAGTTACTCTAACAGGGGGCAGGAGACCCAGTACTTC.

The genes are TRBV18 and TRBJ2-1, with D perhaps TRBD1 (6 bases). Germline V gene lookup returns CDR1 KGHSH and CDR2 LQKENI. V shed 3 bases and J shed 7 bases, with 10 bases lying between them. The CDR3 contains 13 residues. The CDR3 bases are TGTGCCAGCTCACCGAACCAGGGGAATGAGCAGTTCTTC. Translated, it gives CASSPNQGNEQFF.

The chain couples TRBV19 to TRBJ2-1, with D tentatively TRBD1 (5 bases). Trimming took off 7 bases at V and 2 bases at J, with 15 bases between the two ends. CDR3 length: 15 residues. CDR1 LNHDA and CDR2 SQIVND come from the germline V gene (reference sequence). The CDR3 loop reads CASTPTGDPYNEQFF. The CDR3 bases are TGTGCCAGTACCCCAACAGGAGACCCCTACAATGAGCAGTTCTTC.

The J gene is TRBJ2-1, the V gene TRBV6-5; 8 nucleotides align to TRBD1. The CDR3 loop spans 15 amino acids. Trimming cost V 6 bases and J 1 base; bases outside gene matches: 5. CDR1 is MNHEY, CDR2 SVGAGI, per germline. The CDR3 bases are TGTGCCAGCAGGGTTAGACAGGGGTCCTACAATGAGCAGTTCTTC. This sequence encodes CASRVRQGSYNEQFF.

There are a few counts of this clone. In DNA form, the CDR3 reads TGTGCCAGCGGACTACCGGGAGGCGACGAGCAGTACTTC. As protein: CASGLPGGDEQYF. The chain combines TRBV13 with TRBJ2-7; TRBD2 matches 7 bases. Germline CDR1 PRHDT, CDR2 FYEKMQ (reference sequence). V trimming: 8 bases; J trimming: 5 bases; junction bases outside the gene matches: 9. This CDR3 is built from 13 residues.

In its sample, this clone was seen a few times. The gene calls are TRBV19 and TRBJ2-3; TRBD2 matches 9 bases. V was clipped by 5 bases and J by 6 bases; unmatched bases: 3. Germline V gene sequence: CDR1 LNHDA, CDR2 SQIVND (reference sequence). CDR3 length: 13 residues. CDR3 protein: CASSRTSEDTQYF. The CDR3 DNA reads TGTGCCAGTAGTCGGACTAGCGAGGATACGCAGTATTTT. Full variable domain (remainder filled in from reference TRBV19 and TRBJ2-3): DGGITQSPKYLFRKEGQNVTLSCEQNLNHDAMYWYRQDPGQGLRLIYYSQIVNDFQKGDIAEGYSVSREKKESFPLTVTSAQKNPTAFYLCASSRTSEDTQYFGPGTRLTVL.

This clone was observed a handful of times. The V call is TRBV7-8, the J call TRBJ2-5; no reliable D call. Per germline, CDR1 SGHVS and CDR2 FQNEAQ. CDR3 length: 13 amino acids. Trimming cost V 5 bases and J 5 bases, with 12 bases left between them. The DNA for the CDR3 is TGTGCCAGCAGCCCAACTATCCAGGAGACCCAGTACTTC. Translated, it gives CASSPTIQETQYF.

The gene calls are TRBV24-1 and TRBJ2-1; D is possibly TRBD2 (6 bases). CDR3 length: 14 residues. The germline gives CDR1 KGHDR, CDR2 SFDVKD. Between the trimmed V and J ends, which lost 5 bases and 5 bases, there was a span of 12 bases. CDR3 in amino acids: CATSGLGENNEQFF. The CDR3 DNA is TGTGCCACCAGTGGACTAGGAGAAAACAATGAGCAGTTCTTC.

The chain is built from TRBV5-1 and TRBJ1-1; D is undetermined. CDR3 length: 15 amino acids. Per germline, CDR1 SGHRS and CDR2 YFSETQ. V was cut by 0 bases and J by 0 bases, with 9 bases left in between. The CDR3 loop reads CASSLDPGLNTEAFF. The CDR3 DNA reads as TGCGCCAGCAGCTTGGATCCGGGGTTGAACACTGAAGCTTTCTTT.

The table lists this clone with a few counts. The gene calls are TRBV9 and TRBJ2-7; TRBD1 agrees at 9 bases. V lost 5 bases, J lost 3 bases, and 3 bases stayed unmatched. This CDR3 region has 13 residues. Per the germline V gene, CDR1 is SGDLS and CDR2 is YYNGEE. The CDR3 region is CASRPGQGYEQYF. CDR3 DNA: TGTGCCAGCAGACCGGGACAGGGCTACGAGCAGTACTTC.

In its sample, this clone was seen once. The V and J genes are TRBV2 and TRBJ2-3; 12 nucleotides agree with TRBD2. This CDR3 has 17 amino acids. The J segment lost 0 bases and the V segment lost 11 bases, leaving 12 bases of the junction unmatched. Germline CDR1 reads SNHLY; CDR2 reads FYNNEI. The chain's CDR3 is CAGGDPTSGGSTDTQYF. The CDR3 DNA sequence: TGTGCCGGGGGAGACCCGACTAGCGGGGGCAGCACAGATACGCAGTATTTT.

CDR3 coding DNA: TGTGCCAGTACCTCGCTAGCGGGGGGGAACACCGGGGAGCTGTTTTTT. The encoded protein is CASTSLAGGNTGELFF. The V and J genes are TRBV19 and TRBJ2-2; TRBD2 matches 11 bases. The V segment lost 7 bases and the J segment 1 base; nucleotides outside the gene matches: 5. The CDR3 loop spans 16 amino acids. Looked up from germline, CDR1 is LNHDA and CDR2 is SQIVND (reference sequence).

The chain is built from TRBV15 and TRBJ1-1; D is uncertain. The CDR3 runs to 13 residues. Germline V lookup: CDR1 LNHNV, CDR2 YYDKDF (reference sequence). Trimming took off 1 base at V and 6 bases at J, with 9 bases between the two ends. As DNA, the CDR3 is TGTGCCACCAGCAGAGTTGGGGAGTCTGAAGCTTTCTTT. Translation gives CATSRVGESEAFF.

Notes on this clone: The same CDR3 also results from other DNA sequences found in this sample. The J gene is TRBJ2-2, the V gene TRBV4-1, with TRBD1 matching 8 bases. J gave up 7 bases and V 0 bases, and 4 bases lay outside the gene matches. Germline CDR1 MGHRA, CDR2 YSYEKL. The CDR3 has 15 amino acids. The CDR3 coding sequence is TGCGCCAGCAGCCAAGAAACAGGGGGAATCGGGGAGCTGTTTTTT. Translation gives CASSQETGGIGELFF.

J is TRBJ1-3 and V is TRBV15; D is uncertain. The CDR3 contains 16 residues. Germline V gives CDR1 LNHNV, CDR2 YYDKDF (reference sequence). The V and J ends lost 0 bases and 3 bases respectively, with 12 bases between them. The CDR3 loop is CATSRDRRLGGNTIYF. The CDR3 nucleotides are TGTGCCACCAGCAGAGATAGGCGACTAGGTGGAAACACCATATATTTT.

This chain links TRBV5-1 with TRBJ2-5, with TRBD2 matching over 7 bases. With V trimmed by 0 bases and J by 2 bases, 1 base remained unmatched. Germline-derived CDR1 and CDR2 are SGHRS and YFSETQ. This CDR3 comprises 14 residues. The CDR3 DNA is TGCGCCAGCAGCTTGGACGGGGGGCAAGAGACCCAGTACTTC. Amino acids: CASSLDGGQETQYF.

This clone was seen a handful of times. The chain has TRBV5-1 and TRBJ2-1; 7 bases are a match to TRBD2. This CDR3 comprises 16 residues. V shed 2 bases and J 0 bases; nucleotides not matched to a gene: 5. Germline CDR1 and CDR2: SGHRS and YFSETQ. The CDR3, as DNA: TGCGCCAGCAGCTTAAACCCTAGCGGCTCCTACAATGAGCAGTTCTTC. Translating gives CASSLNPSGSYNEQFF.

The rearrangement joins TRBV5-8 to TRBJ1-6; weak D call: TRBD1 (5 bases). The germline gives CDR1 SGHTS, CDR2 YDEGEE. CDR3 length equals 15 residues. Trimming removed 4 bases from V and 10 bases from J, with 18 bases in between. CDR3 nucleotides: TGTGCCAGCAGCAAAGCCGGGACTCTTGGGTCACCCCTCCACTTT. The encoded protein is CASSKAGTLGSPLHF.